Below are 20 T cell receptor beta chains sequenced from a single sample in a study of cytomegalovirus exposure and HLA in healthy donors. PCR amplification relied on 60 Vbeta primers (plus 13 Jbeta primers). Produced via immunoSEQ multiplex PCR; TCRdb's table is partial and in-frame only. Altogether 150,000 to 180,000 clones are present, 75% to 85% being singletons, with the ten largest covering roughly 7.1%. Material: PBMCs. The receptors here all came from a man aged 25 to 40 in good health and CMV-seropositive.

This sequence joins TRBV9 and TRBJ2-2; 12 positions match TRBD2. Trimming cost V 2 bases and J 2 bases; bases outside gene matches: 10. Germline V gene lookup returns CDR1 SGDLS and CDR2 YYNGEE. CDR3 length: 19 amino acids. CDR3 bases: TGTGCCAGCAGCGTCCCTAGCGGGAGGGCCCTTCCTAACACCGGGGAGCTGTTTTTT. This encodes CASSVPSGRALPNTGELFF. The whole variable domain, remainder taken from reference TRBV9 and TRBJ2-2, is DSGVTQTPKHLITATGQRVTLRCSPRSGDLSVYWYQQSLDQGLQFLIQYYNGEERAKGNILERFSAQQFPDLHSELNLSSLELGDSALYFCASSVPSGRALPNTGELFFGEGSRLTVL.

This clone was seen once. This rearrangement joins TRBV5-8 to TRBJ2-5, with 8 bases lining up with TRBD2. CDR3 size: 14 residues. V shed 5 bases and J 4 bases; nucleotides not matched to a gene: 7. Germline V gene lookup returns CDR1 SGHTS and CDR2 YDEGEE. CDR3 amino acids: CASSWGLAGETQYF. CDR3 DNA: TGTGCCAGCAGTTGGGGGCTAGCGGGAGAGACCCAGTACTTC.

On this clone: This CDR3 is also generated by other DNA sequences in the sample. The chain joins TRBV6-5 to TRBJ1-2; no clear D gene. This CDR3 is 13 amino acids long. The V and J ends lost 0 bases and 7 bases respectively, with 9 bases between them. The germline gives CDR1 MNHEY, CDR2 SVGAGI. Here the CDR3 reads CASSYSPGAGYTF. CDR3 sequence (DNA): TGTGCCAGCAGTTACTCTCCGGGAGCTGGCTACACCTTC.

The chain employs TRBV18 and TRBJ1-4; no clear D gene. Germline loops: CDR1 KGHSH, CDR2 LQKENI. This CDR3 spans 13 amino acids. V was cut by 4 bases and J by 8 bases, with 11 bases left in between. CDR3 amino acids: CASSRAEGEKLFF. CDR3 DNA sequence: TGTGCCAGCTCACGAGCGGAAGGGGAAAAACTGTTTTTT. Supplemented by reference TRBV18 and TRBJ1-4, the full variable domain reads NAGVMQNPRHLVRRRGQEARLRCSPMKGHSHVYWYRQLPEEGLKFMVYLQKENIIDESGMPKERFSAEFPKEGPSILRIQQVVRGDSAAYFCASSRAEGEKLFFGSGTQLSVL.

The V call is TRBV11-3, the J call TRBJ2-2; maybe TRBD2 (6 bases). Trimming pared 4 bases from V and 7 bases from J, leaving 13 bases between. CDR1 SGHNT and CDR2 YENEEA come from the germline V gene. The CDR3 contains 14 residues. CDR3 in amino acids: CASSWDSPGGELFF. Here the CDR3 DNA reads TGTGCCAGCAGCTGGGACTCCCCGGGCGGGGAGCTGTTTTTT.

The chain uses TRBV27 and TRBJ1-2, with D possibly matching TRBD1 (6 bases). Looked up from germline, CDR1 is MNHEY and CDR2 is SMNVEV (reference sequence). V dropped 5 bases and J dropped 5 bases, with 15 bases sitting between them. This CDR3 is built from 14 residues. The CDR3 spells CASSTLGQIYGYTF. The CDR3 DNA reads as TGTGCCAGCAGTACTTTGGGACAAATTTATGGCTACACCTTC.

The chain employs TRBV10-3 and TRBJ1-5; no firm D call. The CDR3 is 13 residues long. Per germline, CDR1 ENHRY and CDR2 SYGVKD. Trimming pared 4 bases from V and 3 bases from J, leaving 7 bases between. The CDR3 sequence is CAISGTSNQPQHF. The CDR3 bases are TGTGCCATCAGTGGGACTTCCAATCAGCCCCAGCATTTT.

This clone came up a few times. J is TRBJ2-1 and V is TRBV19; D unresolved. The V gene lost 7 bases and the J gene lost 2 bases, with 9 bases spanning the gap. CDR1 LNHDA and CDR2 SQIVND come from the germline V gene (reference sequence). The CDR3 totals 13 residues. CDR3 sequence (DNA): TGTGCCAGTACCACCAGTACCTACAATGAGCAGTTCTTC. It is translated as CASTTSTYNEQFF.

The rearrangement joins TRBV9 to TRBJ2-2; 7 nucleotides match TRBD1. J gave up 4 bases and V 3 bases, and 6 bases lay outside the gene matches. The germline CDR1 and CDR2 sequences are SGDLS and YYNGEE. This CDR3 region has 15 residues. The chain's CDR3 is CASSAEQGPTGELFF. The CDR3 DNA is TGTGCCAGCAGCGCAGAACAGGGGCCCACCGGGGAGCTGTTTTTT.

This chain uses TRBV27 with TRBJ2-5; the match to TRBD2 covers 7 bases. Germline trimming cut 6 bases from V and 2 bases from J; bases unmatched to any gene: 18. The CDR3 covers 18 residues. CDR1 and CDR2 (germline): MNHEY, SMNVEV (reference sequence). The CDR3 sequence: CASSLHGRGGNLQETQYF. The CDR3 nucleotides read TGTGCCAGCAGCCTCCACGGCCGGGGAGGGAATTTACAAGAGACCCAGTACTTC.

The V and J genes are TRBV10-3 and TRBJ2-5, with 7 bases fitting TRBD1. Germline V lookup: CDR1 ENHRY, CDR2 SYGVKD. The V and J ends lost 10 bases and 0 bases, in that order; junction bases with no gene match: 5. The CDR3 length is 13 residues. The CDR3: CASQDRNQETQYF. DNA for the CDR3: TGTGCCAGTCAGGACAGGAACCAAGAGACCCAGTACTTC.

The chain links TRBV5-4 to TRBJ2-5, with TRBD1 matching over 8 bases. Per the germline V gene, CDR1 is SGHNT and CDR2 is YYREEE (reference sequence). This CDR3 has 14 amino acids. J gave up 5 bases and V 2 bases, and 5 bases lay outside the gene matches. CDR3 bases: TGTGCCAGCAGCTTCGCAGGGGGCGGGGAGACCCAGTACTTC. Translating gives CASSFAGGGETQYF.

This chain joins TRBV4-1 and TRBJ2-7; 9 bases agree with TRBD2. The J segment lost 4 bases and the V segment lost 1 base, leaving 17 bases of the junction unmatched. CDR1 is MGHRA and CDR2 is YSYEKL in the germline V gene. The CDR3 length is 19 residues. The CDR3 loop reads CASSQGVTGLAGKGYEQYF. Here the CDR3 DNA reads TGCGCCAGCAGCCAAGGGGTGACGGGGCTAGCGGGAAAAGGGTACGAGCAGTACTTC.

The chain recombines TRBV7-2 with TRBJ1-2; D gene unclear. Germline-derived CDR1 and CDR2 are SGHTA and FQGNSA. The CDR3 sequence is 10 residues long. V lost 8 bases and J lost 6, with 7 bases in between. CDR3 DNA sequence: TGTGCCAGCGGGGAGGATGGCTACACCTTC. Translating gives CASGEDGYTF.

This clone has just a few counts. The rearrangement joins TRBV18 to TRBJ1-2, with TRBD1 matching over 8 bases. Losses at the gene ends were 4 bases for V and 4 bases for J; bases not matched to a gene: 11. CDR3 length: 16 amino acids. CDR1 and CDR2 from the germline V gene are KGHSH and LQKENI. DNA for the CDR3: TGTGCCAGCTCACTACGGGACAGGTCCGTCGGCTATGGCTACACCTTC. It codes for CASSLRDRSVGYGYTF.

The rearrangement joins TRBV7-9 to TRBJ1-4; D not resolved. The CDR3 has 15 amino acids. Germline V gives CDR1 SEHNR, CDR2 FQNEAQ (reference sequence). The ends were cut back, 5 bases at V and 7 bases at J, with 17 bases in the middle. CDR3 sequence (DNA): TGTGCCAGCAGCCCATTGCAGGTGTTTGGTGAAAAACTGTTTTTT. Translation gives CASSPLQVFGEKLFF.

The genes are TRBV28 and TRBJ2-7; 9 positions agree with TRBD1. The V gene's germline CDR1 is MDHEN and CDR2 SYDVKM. Trimming cost V 5 bases and J 5 bases; bases outside gene matches: 10. The CDR3 extends over 15 amino acids. The CDR3: CASSPPGQGLNEQYF. Here the CDR3 DNA reads TGTGCCAGCAGTCCTCCGGGACAGGGTCTGAACGAGCAGTACTTC.

The chain carries TRBV19 and TRBJ1-5; D is ambiguous. V was trimmed by 1 base and J by 7 bases, leaving 14 bases between them. The germline CDR1 and CDR2 sequences are LNHDA and SQIVND (reference sequence). The CDR3 consists of 15 residues. The CDR3 sequence: CASSIVSGAQQPQHF. The CDR3 bases are TGTGCCAGTAGTATAGTATCGGGTGCCCAACAGCCCCAGCATTTT.

The J gene is TRBJ1-2, the V gene TRBV5-6; D perhaps matches TRBD1 (6 bases). Per germline, CDR1 SGHDT and CDR2 YYEEEE. This CDR3 region has 14 residues. Trimming shortened V by 6 bases and J by 3 bases, and 15 bases separated the two germline ends. The CDR3 region has the DNA TGTGCCAGCACCCTGCGGGGGCACGACTATGGCTACACCTTC. Translated: CASTLRGHDYGYTF.

For the CDR3, the DNA is TGTGCCAGCAATTTAGGGACTCAAGGGGGGGAGCTGTTTTTT. Protein product: CASNLGTQGGELFF. The rearrangement uses TRBV2 and TRBJ2-2, with a possible D match to TRBD2 (6 bases). Germline V gene lookup returns CDR1 SNHLY and CDR2 FYNNEI. CDR3 length: 14 amino acids. Trimming cost V 7 bases and J 8 bases, with 17 bases left between them.